Listed below are T cell receptor beta chains from one sample, sequenced in a study of STAT3 mutations in large granular lymphocyte leukemia. Libraries were prepared by immunoSEQ multiplex PCR; TCRdb keeps only in-frame clonotypes and omits some of them. The sample yields about 10,000 clones, 88% seen once. The sequenced sample was peripheral blood mononuclear cells. The receptors were sampled from a man in his sixties with T-cell large granular lymphocyte leukemia. Some clones in this sample may be carry-over from other donors' samples. CDR3s include the opening cysteine and the closing phenylalanine or tryptophan. A D gene is named only where the DNA matches it firmly. Clone size, where shown, is once, few, many, or a class for clones that have expanded.

D gene	clone size	V gene	J gene	CDR3 protein	CDR3 DNA
.	.	TRBV18	TRBJ2-2	CASSPIEVGELFF	TGTGCCAGCTCACCAATCGAAGTCGGGGAGCTGTTTTTT
.	.	TRBV5-1	TRBJ2-5	CASSLGDLQETQYF	TGCGCCAGCAGCTTAGGGGACCTCCAAGAGACCCAGTACTTC
.	.	TRBV11-2	TRBJ2-7	CASSFPPGDEQYF	TGTGCCAGCAGCTTCCCCCCCGGGGACGAGCAGTACTTC
TRBD1	.	TRBV5-1	TRBJ2-7	CASSSVPGQGYEQYF	TGCGCCAGCAGCTCCGTACCGGGACAGGGTTACGAGCAGTACTTC
.	.	TRBV29-1	TRBJ1-3	CSGHGGNTIYF	TGCAGCGGACATGGTGGAAACACCATATATTTT
.	.	TRBV19	TRBJ1-6	CASRAPGFPDNSPLHF	TGTGCCAGTAGGGCCCCAGGGTTTCCGGATAATTCACCCCTCCACTTT
.	.	TRBV7-9	TRBJ2-3	CASSLSGTVLDTQYF	TGTGCCAGCAGCCTCAGCGGGACAGTCTTGGATACGCAGTATTTT
.	.	TRBV6-6	TRBJ2-7	CASRPTGGREQYF	TGTGCCAGCAGACCGACTGGAGGGAGGGAGCAGTACTTC
.	.	TRBV5-1	TRBJ2-3	CASSWTGEGTDTQYF	TGCGCCAGCAGCTGGACGGGTGAGGGCACAGATACGCAGTATTTT
TRBD2	.	TRBV15	TRBJ2-7	CATSRDGLGDTAEQYF	TGTGCCACCAGCAGAGACGGACTAGGGGATACGGCCGAGCAGTACTTC
.	.	TRBV30	TRBJ1-2	CAWRAGKSYTF	TGTGCCTGGAGGGCCGGGAAGAGCTACACCTTC
.	.	TRBV18	TRBJ2-1	CASSPPGGKGNEQFF	TGTGCCAGCTCACCACCAGGGGGTAAGGGGAATGAGCAGTTCTTC
TRBD1	.	TRBV5-1	TRBJ2-1	CASSLSPTGTGFGNEQFF	TGCGCCAGCAGCTTGAGTCCTACCGGGACAGGGTTTGGCAATGAGCAGTTCTTC
.	once	TRBV18	TRBJ1-4	CASSPPGVGNEKLFF	TGTGCCAGCTCACCTCCGGGGGTCGGTAATGAAAAACTGTTTTTT
TRBD1	.	TRBV18	TRBJ2-2	CASSQGQPNTGELFF	TGTGCCAGCTCACAGGGACAGCCCAACACCGGGGAGCTGTTTTTT
.	.	TRBV5-5	TRBJ1-5	CASSHRESNQPQHF	TGTGCCAGCAGCCACAGGGAGAGCAATCAGCCCCAGCATTTT
.	once	TRBV4-2	TRBJ1-3	CASSQGSGALNTIYF	TGTGCCAGCAGCCAAGGATCGGGGGCCCTAAACACCATATATTTT
TRBD1	.	TRBV5-1	TRBJ2-2	CASSPRQGLNGELFF	TGCGCCAGCAGCCCGCGACAGGGGCTAAACGGGGAGCTGTTTTTT
.	.	TRBV7-8	TRBJ2-1	CASSPTEGFRTYNEQFF	TGTGCCAGCAGCCCGACGGAGGGCTTCCGGACCTACAATGAGCAGTTCTTC
TRBD2	.	TRBV18	TRBJ2-7	CASSSAGRSDEQYF	TGTGCCAGCTCATCTGCCGGGAGGTCAGACGAGCAGTACTTC
TRBD2	.	TRBV6-5	TRBJ2-5	CASSKAGGPETQYF	TGTGCCAGCAGTAAAGCGGGAGGGCCAGAGACCCAGTACTTC
.	.	TRBV4-3	TRBJ1-6	CASSQVLQGSPLHF	TGCGCCAGCAGCCAAGTTTTACAGGGCTCACCCCTCCACTTT
.	.	TRBV7-3	TRBJ2-2	CASNTGLGDTGELFF	TGTGCCAGCAACACAGGGCTTGGGGACACCGGGGAGCTGTTTTTT
.	.	TRBV27	TRBJ2-7	CASSFHGSYEQYF	TGTGCCAGCAGTTTTCACGGATCTTACGAGCAGTACTTC
.	.	TRBV15	TRBJ2-7	CATSRGHDYEQYF	TGTGCCACCAGCAGAGGTCATGACTACGAGCAGTACTTC
.	.	TRBV4-3	TRBJ2-3	CASSQVGADTQYF	TGCGCCAGCAGCCAAGTAGGGGCTGATACGCAGTATTTT
.	.	TRBV6-5	TRBJ1-2	CASGVITTTF	TGTGCCAGCGGGGTCATCACCACGACCTTC
TRBD2	.	TRBV5-5	TRBJ2-7	CASSLAGLPGLAAYEQYF	TGTGCCAGCAGCTTGGCCGGTCTCCCGGGACTAGCGGCCTACGAGCAGTACTTC
TRBD2	.	TRBV6-6	TRBJ2-7	CAISGTPYEQYF	TGTGCCATTAGCGGGACCCCCTACGAGCAGTACTTC
TRBD1	.	TRBV6-5	TRBJ2-7	CASSQGQGAREQYF	TGTGCCAGCAGCCAGGGACAGGGGGCGAGGGAGCAGTACTTC
.	.	TRBV5-1	TRBJ2-7	CASSRGRGPYEQYF	TGCGCCAGCAGCCGGGGAAGGGGACCCTACGAGCAGTACTTC
.	.	TRBV5-1	TRBJ2-2	CASSRQFGNTGELFF	TGCGCCAGCAGCCGACAGTTTGGGAACACCGGGGAGCTGTTTTTT
.	.	TRBV7-2	TRBJ1-6	CASSLDRYNSPLHF	TGTGCCAGCAGCTTGGACAGATATAATTCACCCCTCCACTTT
TRBD2	.	TRBV9	TRBJ2-1	CASSVVLAEGDEQFF	TGTGCCAGCAGCGTTGTACTAGCGGAGGGGGATGAGCAGTTCTTC
.	.	TRBV6-4	TRBJ1-1	CASSGGLGSGEAFF	TGTGCCAGCAGTGGGGGATTGGGGAGCGGAGAAGCTTTCTTT
.	.	TRBV18	TRBJ2-5	CASSPPQGLAMETQYF	TGTGCCAGCTCACCACCGCAAGGGCTAGCGATGGAGACCCAGTACTTC
.	.	TRBV18	TRBJ1-3	CASSPSDRWYGNTIYF	TGTGCCAGCTCACCTTCCGACAGGTGGTACGGAAACACCATATATTTT
TRBD1	.	TRBV11-3	TRBJ1-1	CASSSPGTGSTEAFF	TGTGCCAGCAGCTCCCCAGGGACAGGGAGCACTGAAGCTTTCTTT
TRBD2	.	TRBV7-8	TRBJ2-4	CASSYPSGRAGFDIQYF	TGTGCCAGCAGCTACCCTAGCGGGAGGGCCGGTTTTGACATTCAGTACTTC
TRBD2	once	TRBV18	TRBJ2-7	CASSPGGRADLYEQYF	TGTGCCAGCTCACCTGGCGGGAGGGCCGATCTATACGAGCAGTACTTC
.	few	TRBV19	TRBJ2-7	CASSMEEGSGTSYEQYF	TGTGCCAGTAGTATGGAGGAGGGTAGCGGTACGTCCTACGAGCAGTACTTC